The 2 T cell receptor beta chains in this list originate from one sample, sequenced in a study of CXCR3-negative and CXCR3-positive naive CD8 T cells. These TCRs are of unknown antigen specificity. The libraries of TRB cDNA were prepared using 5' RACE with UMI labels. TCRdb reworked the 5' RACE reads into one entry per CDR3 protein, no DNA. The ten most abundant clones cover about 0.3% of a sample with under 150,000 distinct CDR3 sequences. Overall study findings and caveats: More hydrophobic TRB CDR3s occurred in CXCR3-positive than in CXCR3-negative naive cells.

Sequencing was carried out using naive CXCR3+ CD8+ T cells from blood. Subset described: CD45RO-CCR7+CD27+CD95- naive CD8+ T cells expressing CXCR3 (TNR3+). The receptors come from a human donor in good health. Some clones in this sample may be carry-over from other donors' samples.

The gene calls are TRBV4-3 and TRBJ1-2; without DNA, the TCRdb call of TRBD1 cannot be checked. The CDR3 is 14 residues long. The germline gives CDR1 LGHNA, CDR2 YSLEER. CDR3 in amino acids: CASSPGTGEYGYTF.

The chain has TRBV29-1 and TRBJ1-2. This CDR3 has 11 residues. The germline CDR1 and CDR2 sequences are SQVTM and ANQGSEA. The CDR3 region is CSVEHLYGYTF.